The 19 T cell receptor beta chains below all came from one sample that was sequenced in a study of blood T cell repertoires in COVID-19. TCRdb's copy holds only in-frame clones and misses some; the assay was immunoSEQ multiplex PCR. The sample contains 300,000 or so clones, 85% to 90% of which appear only once. The sample comprised peripheral blood. Receptors were obtained from a woman in her twenties or thirties with COVID-19, enrolled during active disease.

This sequence joins TRBV7-2 and TRBJ2-7, with D unresolved. The CDR3 is 14 amino acids. With 3 bases removed from V and 3 bases from J, the gap between germline ends came to 12 bases. Germline lookup yields CDR1 SGHTA and CDR2 FQGNSA. DNA for the CDR3: TGTGCCAGCAGCTTCACCTCCAACAGCTACGAGCAGTACTTC. Translation: CASSFTSNSYEQYF.

The chain has TRBV19 and TRBJ1-2, with TRBD1 matching 7 bases. CDR1 and CDR2 from the germline V gene are LNHDA and SQIVND (reference sequence). The CDR3 covers 11 residues. V gave up 8 bases and J gave up 8 bases; unmatched junction bases: 5. The CDR3 sequence is CASYRGAGYTF. For the CDR3, the DNA is TGTGCCAGTTACAGGGGAGCCGGCTACACCTTC. Full variable domain (outside the CDR3, taken from reference TRBV19 and TRBJ1-2): DGGITQSPKYLFRKEGQNVTLSCEQNLNHDAMYWYRQDPGQGLRLIYYSQIVNDFQKGDIAEGYSVSREKKESFPLTVTSAQKNPTAFYLCASYRGAGYTFGSGTRLTVV.

The chain's CDR3 is CASGYSGGAFF. The CDR3 region has the DNA TGTGCTAGTGGGTACTCTGGAGGAGCTTTCTTT. The chain couples TRBV12-5 to TRBJ1-1; D not certain. The CDR3 totals 11 residues. The V end was cut by 6 bases, the J end by 10 bases, with 12 bases between. Per the germline V gene, CDR1 is LGHNT and CDR2 is FRNRAP.

The gene calls are TRBV5-4 and TRBJ2-6; TRBD2 is a possible D gene (5 bases). V was cut by 4 bases and J by 1 base, with 12 bases left in between. This CDR3 comprises 16 residues. From germline, CDR1 is SGHNT and CDR2 YYREEE (reference sequence). The CDR3 DNA follows: TGTGCCAGCAGCGGCCCGCGGACTTCTGGGGCCAACGTCCTGACTTTC. Translating gives CASSGPRTSGANVLTF.

The chain combines TRBV7-2 with TRBJ2-3; D unresolved. The CDR3 contains 15 residues. Between the trimmed V and J ends, which lost 1 base and 2 bases, there was a span of 10 bases. Germline V gives CDR1 SGHTA, CDR2 FQGNSA. CDR3 DNA sequence: TGTGCCAGCAGCTTAGGGCTTCCTTACACAGATACGCAGTATTTT. Its protein product is CASSLGLPYTDTQYF.

The genes are TRBV28 and TRBJ2-1; D is possibly TRBD1 (6 bases). The germline CDR1 and CDR2 sequences are MDHEN and SYDVKM. This CDR3 region has 15 residues. The ends were cut back, 2 bases at V and 0 bases at J, with 8 bases in the middle. The CDR3 loop reads CASSLRGTSYNEQFF. The CDR3 DNA reads TGTGCCAGCAGTTTAAGGGGGACCTCCTACAATGAGCAGTTCTTC.

The chain has TRBV5-1 and TRBJ1-1, with a weak D call TRBD1 (6 bases). Germline CDR1 is SGHRS and CDR2 is YFSETQ. V was cut by 3 bases and J by 7 bases, with 10 bases left in between. CDR3 length equals 12 residues. The CDR3 loop reads CASSSSGVEAFF. CDR3 nucleotides: TGCGCCAGCAGCTCCTCAGGGGTTGAAGCTTTCTTT.

This clone was recorded once. The genes are TRBV30 and TRBJ1-2, with D uncertain. The CDR3 loop spans 17 amino acids. V shed 3 bases and J shed 4 bases, with 24 bases lying between them. Germline values: CDR1 GTSNPN, CDR2 SVGIG (reference sequence). CDR3 in amino acids: CAWSGIQPKERGYGYTF. CDR3 DNA sequence: TGTGCCTGGAGCGGGATCCAACCCAAGGAACGGGGCTATGGCTACACCTTC.

This chain links TRBV3-1 (or the pseudogene TRBV3-2) with TRBJ1-6; 8 nucleotides line up with TRBD1. This CDR3 has 15 residues. Unmatched junction bases numbered 8, after V lost 2 bases and J lost 11 bases. In germline, CDR1 is LGHDT, CDR2 YNNKEL (reference sequence). CDR3 DNA sequence: TGTGCCAGCAGCCAAAACAACAGGGGGAGGACACCCCTCCACTTT. Translating gives CASSQNNRGRTPLHF.

This rearrangement joins TRBV19 to TRBJ1-2; 7 bases are a match to TRBD1. The germline gives CDR1 LNHDA, CDR2 SQIVND (reference sequence). V was pared by 4 bases and J by 2 bases, with 4 bases of the junction left unmatched. CDR3 size: 14 residues. This CDR3 reads CASSTQTGNYGYTF. DNA of the CDR3: TGTGCCAGTAGTACCCAGACAGGGAACTATGGCTACACCTTC.

This chain links TRBV5-1 with TRBJ2-1; perhaps TRBD1 as D (5 bases). CDR3 length equals 15 residues. The germline V gene has CDR1 SGHRS and CDR2 YFSETQ. The germline V and J ends were trimmed by 1 base and 7 bases, with 15 bases remaining between them. In DNA, the CDR3 is TGCGCCAGCAGCTTGACTGGGGCCCGAAGAAATGAGCAGTTCTTC. The encoded protein is CASSLTGARRNEQFF.

This clone came up once. The rearrangement joins TRBV6-6 to TRBJ1-4; 10 nucleotides line up with TRBD1. This CDR3 has 16 residues. The J segment lost 2 bases and the V segment lost 6 bases, leaving 6 bases of the junction unmatched. Germline CDR1 is MNHNY and CDR2 is SVGAGI (reference sequence). The CDR3 DNA reads TGTGCCAGCAGCTTAGACAGGGGGCTCACTAATGAAAAACTGTTTTTT. Its protein is CASSLDRGLTNEKLFF.

Only a few counts were recorded for this clone. The CDR3 sequence: CASSLAGWNSPLHF. In nucleotides, the CDR3 is TGTGCCAGCAGTCTGGCAGGGTGGAATTCACCCCTCCACTTT. The chain carries TRBV28 and TRBJ1-6, with a tentative D call TRBD1 (5 bases). Germline CDR1 is MDHEN and CDR2 is SYDVKM. V shed 5 bases and J shed 7 bases, with 12 bases lying between them. CDR3 length equals 14 residues.

The CDR3, as DNA: TGTGCCAGCAGTGACGGAAGCGAAAAAGCTTTCTTT. Its protein is CASSDGSEKAFF. The chain joins TRBV6-4 to TRBJ1-1, with unresolved D. This CDR3 spans 12 amino acids. The V gene's germline CDR1 is MRHNA and CDR2 SNTAGT. Trimming took 2 bases from V and 9 from J, leaving 10 bases between them.

The chain couples TRBV25-1 to TRBJ1-2, with a possible D match to TRBD1 (6 bases). The CDR3 length is 16 residues. V lost 2 bases, J lost 0 bases, and 13 bases lay in between. Per the germline V gene, CDR1 is MGHDK and CDR2 is SYGVNS. The CDR3 loop is CASSETGTPTNYGYTF. CDR3 nucleotide sequence: TGTGCCAGCAGTGAAACCGGGACACCGACTAACTATGGCTACACCTTC.

This clone has just one count. CDR3 region: CASSLTSGQAHTGELFF. CDR3 in DNA: TGTGCCAGCAGCTTAACGTCCGGACAGGCGCACACCGGGGAGCTGTTTTTT. This chain connects TRBV11-2 to TRBJ2-2, with 7 positions matching TRBD1. This CDR3 spans 17 amino acids. With 2 bases clipped from V and 3 bases from J, the junction kept 9 bases outside the gene matches. Germline assignment: CDR1 SGHAT and CDR2 FQNNGV.

The chain carries TRBV27 and TRBJ1-1, with TRBD1 identical over 7 bases. This CDR3 contains 13 residues. V dropped 5 bases and J dropped 4; count of bases not matched to a gene: 4. The germline V gene encodes CDR1 MNHEY and CDR2 SMNVEV (reference sequence). This chain's CDR3 is CASSGAGGTEAFF. CDR3 nucleotide sequence: TGTGCCAGCAGTGGCGCAGGGGGCACTGAAGCTTTCTTT.

The rearrangement joins TRBV19 to TRBJ2-7; tentatively, D is TRBD1 (6 bases). Trimming removed 0 bases from V and 2 bases from J, with 14 bases in between. The CDR3 loop spans 16 amino acids. Germline-derived CDR1 and CDR2 are LNHDA and SQIVND (reference sequence). The CDR3 sequence is CASSIEVGGRTYEQYF. The CDR3 coding sequence is TGTGCCAGTAGTATAGAGGTAGGGGGAAGGACCTACGAGCAGTACTTC.

The V call is TRBV4-1, the J call TRBJ1-2; tentatively, D is TRBD1 (5 bases). Germline assignment: CDR1 MGHRA and CDR2 YSYEKL. V dropped 1 base and J dropped 8 bases, with 17 bases sitting between them. There are 15 residues in the CDR3. CDR3 sequence: CASSQGPTASEGYTF. CDR3 coding DNA: TGCGCCAGCAGCCAAGGGCCGACAGCCTCTGAGGGCTACACCTTC.